This TCR beta chain originates from a study of T cell repertoires in cytomegalovirus infection. Study summary: In public TCR beta signatures, there were indications of both CMV infection and matching HLA type. Points from the study as a whole: The ex vivo response showed dominance by HLA-C-restricted CMV-specific TCR beta clonotypes. Cumulative public TCR beta family frequency identified CMV carriers with the relevant HLA.

This clonotype was observed a few times. What it binds is not known. From the reads, TCRdb called clonotypes with MiXCR, one entry per CDR3 protein. The table includes about half a million distinct CDR3 sequences, about 33% detected once. With V trimmed by 3 bases and J by 4 bases, 14 bases remained unmatched. CDR1 KGHSH and CDR2 LQKENI come from the germline V gene. This CDR3 region has 17 residues. The TCR sequence derives from a human donor in good health (CMV status not recorded). Some clones in this sample may be carry-over from other donors' samples. Specimen: cultured PBMCs, collected from culture after CMV antigen stimulation. The chain has TRBV18 and TRBJ2-5, with 7 bases matching TRBD1. CDR3 coding DNA: TGTGCCAGCTCACCTAGAGGGGACACAGGGGCGGCAGAGACCCAGTACTTC. Its translation: CASSPRGDTGAAETQYF.